The entry below gives a single T cell receptor beta chain sequence along with its context. Produced via immunoSEQ multiplex PCR; TCRdb's table is partial and in-frame only. Here the sample spans under 40,000 clones, approximately 89% being singletons. The sample belongs to a study of preoperative IRX-2 immunotherapy in early breast cancer. The CDR3 length is 15 residues. J was trimmed by 4 bases and V by 4 bases; bases with no gene match: 8. Germline CDR1 is SGHNT and CDR2 is YENEEA. Treatment in this sample: preoperative locoregional IRX-2 cytokine immunotherapy. Samples came from a phase Ib trial of preoperative locoregional IRX-2 cytokine immunotherapy.

The receptor's source is a human donor with breast cancer. This chain joins TRBV11-3 and TRBJ2-7; TRBD2 matches at 9 bases. The sequenced sample was tumor tissue, obtained after IRX-2 immunotherapy. This CDR3 is CASSWIESGRYEQYF. For the CDR3, the DNA is TGTGCCAGCAGCTGGATCGAAAGCGGGAGGTACGAGCAGTACTTC.